This TCR beta chain was sequenced during a study of T cell responses to AZD1222 COVID-19 vaccine. Whole-study findings and limits: Across spike, vaccine-associated CD4 TCRs were found, dominant at 160-218 and 743-854.

The method was immunoSEQ multiplex PCR; TCRdb's version includes in-frame clones alone and lacks a portion of them. The profile shows 99,000 or so clones, 82% of them singletons. As for this clone: What it binds is not known.

V was trimmed by 5 bases and J by 1 base, leaving 11 bases between them. Germline CDR1 DFQATT, CDR2 SNEGSKA (reference sequence). The CDR3 extends over 13 amino acids. Sequenced material: peripheral blood, taken on day 0 of AZD1222 vaccination. This clonotype originated in an adult in good health. The chain combines TRBV20-1 with TRBJ1-1, with unresolved D. CDR3 in amino acids: CSARGPWNTEAFF. The CDR3 DNA reads TGCAGTGCTCGTGGGCCTTGGAACACTGAAGCTTTCTTT.